What follows are 23 T cell receptor beta chains derived from one specimen sequenced in a study of CD8+ T cells in alopecia areata. The treatment is: oral pan-JAK inhibitor, 5-10 mg twice daily. Sequencing relied on a cDNA template that was reverse transcribed from extracted RNA. Repertoires were generated with immunoSEQ multiplex PCR, while TCRdb's copy carries only in-frame clones and drops some. The table has approximately 150,000 clones, about three fifths seen once. The source was CD4+ T cells sorted from blood, collected at approximately week 60, from a patient treated with tofacitinib. All receptors derive from a human donor with alopecia areata.

The genes are TRBV4-1 and TRBJ2-6; the D is unclear. The CDR3 runs to 16 residues. Germline V gene data show CDR1 as MGHRA and CDR2 as YSYEKL. Trimming stripped 3 bases from V and 2 bases from J, with 11 bases between. The CDR3 spells CASSHPIVAGANVLTF. The DNA of the CDR3 is TGCGCCAGCAGCCACCCCATAGTGGCTGGGGCCAACGTCCTGACTTTC.

The chain recombines TRBV7-9 with TRBJ2-3; TRBD2 aligns across 8 bases. Germline CDR1 is SEHNR and CDR2 is FQNEAQ (reference sequence). This CDR3 region has 14 residues. V lost 6 bases, J lost 3 bases, and 5 bases stayed unmatched. DNA of the CDR3: TGTGCCAGCAGACTAGGCGGGGGGACAGATACGCAGTATTTT. This gives the protein CASRLGGGTDTQYF.

This clone was observed once. The chain recombines TRBV19 with TRBJ2-6; tentatively, D is TRBD2 (6 bases). The V end was cut by 6 bases, the J end by 0 bases, with 15 bases between. The CDR3 is 17 residues long. Germline CDR1 LNHDA, CDR2 SQIVND (reference sequence). DNA of the CDR3: TGTGCCAGTAGGGAGGGCAGCACACTCTCTGGGGCCAACGTCCTGACTTTC. Translation: CASREGSTLSGANVLTF.

The chain couples TRBV30 to TRBJ2-1, with 9 positions matching TRBD2. Germline CDR1 is GTSNPN and CDR2 is SVGIG (reference sequence). The CDR3 loop spans 16 amino acids. Trimming cost V 0 bases and J 2 bases; bases outside gene matches: 5. The CDR3 reads CAWSVVASGAYNEQFF. The DNA of the CDR3 is TGTGCCTGGAGTGTAGTGGCTAGCGGGGCCTACAATGAGCAGTTCTTC.

A remark on this clone: Other DNA sequences from this sample encode an identical CDR3 as well. The rearrangement links TRBV29-1 to TRBJ2-1, with D unresolved. V was trimmed by 7 bases and J by 5 bases, leaving 6 bases between them. The CDR3 length is 10 residues. Germline V CDR1 and CDR2: SQVTM, ANQGSEA. CDR3 nucleotide sequence: TGCAGCGGAGCCCACAATGAGCAGTTCTTC. Protein product: CSGAHNEQFF.

The chain links TRBV30 to TRBJ2-6, with 10 bases aligning to TRBD2. Germline V gene data show CDR1 as GTSNPN and CDR2 as SVGIG (reference sequence). V lost 4 bases to trimming and J lost 0 bases; unmatched junction nucleotides: 9. There are 18 residues in the CDR3. The CDR3 coding sequence is TGTGCCTGGATACCACTAGCGGGACAGAGCTCTGGGGCCAACGTCCTGACTTTC. It is translated as CAWIPLAGQSSGANVLTF.

The chain combines TRBV4-2 with TRBJ2-3; tentatively, D is TRBD1 (6 bases). Germline CDR1 and CDR2: LGHNA and YNFKEQ. V shed 0 bases and J shed 9 bases, with 10 bases lying between them. The CDR3 loop spans 13 amino acids. The CDR3 coding sequence is TGTGCCAGCAGCCAAGATTTCAGGGGCACGCAGTATTTT. Translation: CASSQDFRGTQYF.

V usage is TRBV5-4 and J usage is TRBJ2-7, with TRBD1 matching over 10 bases. This CDR3 spans 13 amino acids. J gave up 5 bases and V 3 bases, and 2 bases lay outside the gene matches. The germline gives CDR1 SGHNT, CDR2 YYREEE (reference sequence). CDR3: CASSWDRGHEQYF. Here the CDR3 DNA reads TGTGCCAGCAGCTGGGACAGGGGACACGAGCAGTACTTC.

There are a few counts of this clone. The rearrangement joins TRBV27 to TRBJ1-2; the D is unclear. With 6 bases removed from V and 7 bases from J, the gap between germline ends came to 15 bases. CDR1 is MNHEY and CDR2 is SMNVEV in the germline V gene (reference sequence). The CDR3 extends over 13 amino acids. The CDR3 loop reads CASSSDNRGGYTF. CDR3 in DNA: TGTGCCAGCAGCAGTGACAACCGGGGTGGCTACACCTTC.

The chain uses TRBV6-1 and TRBJ2-1, with unresolved D. The CDR3 covers 12 residues. Trimming shortened V by 4 bases and J by 6 bases, and 7 bases separated the two germline ends. Germline loops: CDR1 MNHNS, CDR2 SASEGT. The CDR3 DNA follows: TGTGCCAGCAGTGTGGGGTTCAATGAGCAGTTCTTC. Translated: CASSVGFNEQFF.

The chain links TRBV7-9 to TRBJ2-3, with unresolved D. V gave up 3 bases and J gave up 1 base, with 5 bases separating them. Looked up from germline, CDR1 is SEHNR and CDR2 is FQNEAQ (reference sequence). CDR3 size: 13 residues. In DNA, the CDR3 is TGTGCCAGCAGCTTCATGGGCACAGATACGCAGTATTTT. Amino acid sequence: CASSFMGTDTQYF.

The V and J genes are TRBV30 and TRBJ1-3, with D unclear. The CDR3 has 14 residues. V gave up 1 base and J gave up 0 bases, with 7 bases separating them. Per the germline V gene, CDR1 is GTSNPN and CDR2 is SVGIG (reference sequence). The CDR3 loop is CAWSATISGNTIYF. The CDR3 DNA sequence: TGTGCCTGGAGTGCCACCATCTCTGGAAACACCATATATTTT. The variable domain in full, completed from reference TRBV30 and TRBJ1-3, reads SQTIHQWPATLVQPVGSPLSLECTVEGTSNPNLYWYRQAAGRGLQLLFYSVGIGQISSEVPQNLSASRPQDRQFILSSKKLLLSDSGFYLCAWSATISGNTIYFGEGSWLTVV.

V gene TRBV2 combines with J gene TRBJ2-7; 7 bases are a match to TRBD1. Per germline, CDR1 SNHLY and CDR2 FYNNEI. V lost 6 bases, J lost 5 bases, and 10 bases stayed unmatched. This CDR3 is 14 amino acids long. CDR3 loop: CASRPGQAGDEQYF. DNA of the CDR3: TGTGCCAGCAGACCCGGACAGGCCGGGGACGAGCAGTACTTC.

The chain recombines TRBV10-3 with TRBJ2-2, with 10 positions matching TRBD1. Germline V gives CDR1 ENHRY, CDR2 SYGVKD. The CDR3 has 17 residues. With 6 bases clipped from V and 4 bases from J, the junction kept 11 bases outside the gene matches. The CDR3 loop reads CAIRDHRDRGITGELFF. The DNA for the CDR3 is TGTGCCATCAGGGATCACCGGGACAGGGGTATCACCGGGGAGCTGTTTTTT.

This clone occurred a few times. The chain combines TRBV30 with TRBJ2-5, with a tentative D call TRBD1 (6 bases). V lost 2 bases, J lost 6 bases, and 19 bases lay in between. Per the germline V gene, CDR1 is GTSNPN and CDR2 is SVGIG (reference sequence). CDR3 length: 15 residues. CDR3 sequence reads: CAWSSGQGFAKTQYF. The CDR3 DNA follows: TGTGCCTGGAGTTCCGGGCAGGGGTTTGCAAAGACCCAGTACTTC.

The V and J genes are TRBV18 and TRBJ2-7; D gene unclear. Trimming shortened V by 0 bases and J by 3 bases, and 9 bases separated the two germline ends. The CDR3 is made up of 14 amino acids. Per the germline V gene, CDR1 is KGHSH and CDR2 is LQKENI. The chain's CDR3 is CASSPPSIHYEQYF. CDR3 DNA: TGTGCCAGCTCACCACCCAGCATCCACTACGAGCAGTACTTC.

V is TRBV30 and J is TRBJ2-4; D might be TRBD2 (6 bases). The V and J ends lost 0 bases and 13 bases respectively, with 13 bases between them. In germline, CDR1 is GTSNPN, CDR2 SVGIG (reference sequence). The CDR3 extends over 12 amino acids. CDR3 DNA: TGTGCCTGGAGTGTGCCCGGGGGAGGCCAGTACTTC. Translation gives CAWSVPGGGQYF.

Only a few counts were recorded for this clone. V and J are TRBV4-2 and TRBJ2-7; 8 bases align to TRBD2. The V segment lost 4 bases and the J segment 2 bases; nucleotides outside the gene matches: 7. The CDR3 consists of 15 residues. CDR1 LGHNA and CDR2 YNFKEQ come from the germline V gene. The CDR3 region has the DNA TGTGCCAGCAGCCGAGATAGCGGGGCCACCTACGAGCAGTACTTC. Amino acid sequence: CASSRDSGATYEQYF.

The chain combines TRBV14 with TRBJ1-1, with D perhaps matching TRBD1 (5 bases). The CDR3 loop spans 15 amino acids. In germline, CDR1 is SGHDN, CDR2 FVKESK. Deletions cut 1 base from V and 1 base from J, with 10 bases between. CDR3 loop: CASSQGYRSNTEAFF. As DNA, the CDR3 is TGTGCCAGCAGCCAAGGGTACAGGTCGAACACTGAAGCTTTCTTT.

The gene calls are TRBV6-6 and TRBJ2-7, with 9 bases lining up with TRBD1. The germline CDR1 and CDR2 sequences are MNHNY and SVGAGI (reference sequence). This CDR3 comprises 14 residues. V lost 6 bases, J lost 6 bases, and 9 bases stayed unmatched. CDR3 sequence: CASSPGQGSSEQYF. Here the CDR3 DNA reads TGTGCCAGCAGCCCGGGACAGGGTTCGTCCGAGCAGTACTTC.

The sample holds a few counts of this clone. The J gene is TRBJ2-6, the V gene TRBV7-8; TRBD1 aligns across 9 bases. Germline V gene data show CDR1 as SGHVS and CDR2 as FQNEAQ. The trim removed 5 bases at V and 0 bases at J, leaving 17 bases unmatched. CDR3 length: 21 residues. The CDR3 nucleotides are TGTGCCAGCAGCCTCCCAAGGGACAGGGACATTGTTAGCTCTGGGGCCAACGTCCTGACTTTC. This codes for CASSLPRDRDIVSSGANVLTF.

There are a few counts of this clone. The chain links TRBV2 to TRBJ2-7; D call uncertain. Germline V CDR1 and CDR2: SNHLY, FYNNEI. The CDR3 is 14 amino acids. V was pared by 4 bases and J by 6 bases, with 16 bases between. CDR3 in amino acids: CASSVRLLGSEQYF. The CDR3 DNA sequence: TGTGCCAGCAGTGTTAGACTCCTCGGTAGCGAGCAGTACTTC.

The chain joins TRBV18 to TRBJ1-1; TRBD1 matches at 7 bases. The length of the CDR3 is 14 residues. CDR1 and CDR2 (germline): KGHSH, LQKENI. Losses at the gene ends were 4 bases for V and 5 bases for J; bases not matched to a gene: 7. CDR3 DNA: TGTGCCAGCTCACTAAACAGGGGATGGACTGAAGCTTTCTTT. Its protein product is CASSLNRGWTEAFF.